This T cell receptor (beta chain) was sequenced for a study of T cell responses to AZD1222 COVID-19 vaccine. Study outcomes and limitations: The donor cohort was predominantly white British with a female majority, and clonal diversity may have been underestimated.

Profiled with immunoSEQ multiplex PCR; TCRdb holds only in-frame clones, not every one. This table has some 99,000 clones, about 90% appearing once. Looked up from germline, CDR1 is SGHTA and CDR2 is FQGNSA. The ends lost 1 base at V and 0 bases at J; junction bases unmatched: 3. The CDR3 is made up of 17 amino acids. Notes on this clone: Antigen unknown.

The source material was peripheral blood, sampled on day 0 of AZD1222 vaccination. The gene calls are TRBV7-2 and TRBJ1-6; 7 bases align to TRBD1. This TCR derives from an adult in good health. The CDR3 region has the DNA TGTGCCAGCAGCTTAGTCCGGGACAGCTCCTATAATTCACCCCTCCACTTT. Protein product: CASSLVRDSSYNSPLHF.